This is a list of T cell receptor beta chains from one sample in a study of T cells in localized non-small cell lung cancer. Sequenced by immunoSEQ multiplex PCR; TCRdb stores in-frame clones only, minus some. In the table there are over 70,000 clones, more than 75% of which are singletons. This material consisted of PBMCs, taken before any cancer treatment. The receptors derive from a woman aged 35 to 75 with stage II squamous cell lung carcinoma. CDR3s include the opening cysteine and the closing phenylalanine or tryptophan. The D gene is left open where the match is weak. Clone size is stated in some rows and not others, as once, few, many or a class when expanded.

CDR3 DNA | CDR3 protein | clone size | J gene | D gene | V gene
TGTGCCAGCAGCTTAGAATCGGCTTCACCCCTCCACTTT | CASSLESASPLHF | NA | TRBJ1-6 | NA | TRBV7-9
TGTGCCAGCAGTTTCTCGGGAGGAGGGAACATTCAGTACTTC | CASSFSGGGNIQYF | NA | TRBJ2-4 | TRBD2 | TRBV6-5
TGTGCCAGCAGTGAGGGGTTAAACGTGGATACGCAGTATTTT | CASSEGLNVDTQYF | NA | TRBJ2-3 | NA | TRBV6-1
TGTGCCAGCAGTGAGTTTCGGCCTGGGGAAAACACTGAAGCTTTCTTT | CASSEFRPGENTEAFF | NA | TRBJ1-1 | NA | TRBV6-1
TGTGCCAGCAGCCCACCTAGTGGTGAAAAACTGTTTTTT | CASSPPSGEKLFF | NA | TRBJ1-4 | NA | TRBV7-9
TGTGCCAGCTCCATCGGACAGGGGACGAGCAATCAGCCCCAGCATTTT | CASSIGQGTSNQPQHF | NA | TRBJ1-5 | TRBD1 | TRBV28
TGTGCCAGCAGTTTCGGACAGGGCTTATTGGCTTTCTTT | CASSFGQGLLAFF | few | TRBJ1-1 | TRBD1 | TRBV27
TGCGCCAGCAGCTTGGAGGGCTATACAGGGTCTCCTTTCTTT | CASSLEGYTGSPFF | few | TRBJ1-1 | NA | TRBV5-1
TGTGCCAGCAGCTTGAGGCTAGCGGGGCGAAGTGATACGCAGTATTTT | CASSLRLAGRSDTQYF | NA | TRBJ2-3 | TRBD2 | TRBV5-6
TGTGCCATCAGTGAGTCGGGTGTTCACTATGGCTACACCTTC | CAISESGVHYGYTF | NA | TRBJ1-2 | NA | TRBV10-3
TGTGCCATAAGGAAGGGGGCGTCGGACACTGAAGCTTTCTTT | CAIRKGASDTEAFF | NA | TRBJ1-1 | TRBD1 | TRBV5-4
TGCAGTGCTAGTACGAGCAACGAGCAGTACTTC | CSASTSNEQYF | NA | TRBJ2-7 | NA | TRBV20-1
TGCAGTGCTAGAGATAAGAATGGCTACACCTTC | CSARDKNGYTF | NA | TRBJ1-2 | NA | TRBV20-1
TGCGCCAGCAGCTTGATCGGGCAGGCCACTGAAGCTTTCTTT | CASSLIGQATEAFF | NA | TRBJ1-1 | NA | TRBV5-1
TGTGCCAGCACCCGGGACAGGGATACTGAAAAACTGTTTTTT | CASTRDRDTEKLFF | NA | TRBJ1-4 | TRBD1 | TRBV2
TGTGCCAGTAGCCTAGAAGGGGAGAACACTGAAGCTTTCTTT | CASSLEGENTEAFF | NA | TRBJ1-1 | NA | TRBV19
TGTGCCAGCAGTTTATCGAACCTAGCGGGATGGAATGAGCAGTTCTTC | CASSLSNLAGWNEQFF | NA | TRBJ2-1 | TRBD2 | TRBV27
TGTGCCAGCACCTCGGGACAGAGTAAAGAGACCCAGTACTTC | CASTSGQSKETQYF | once | TRBJ2-5 | TRBD1 | TRBV2
TGTGCCAGCAGCTTAGGGCGGACCCCCCTAGGGGATGAGCAGTTCTTC | CASSLGRTPLGDEQFF | NA | TRBJ2-1 | NA | TRBV11-2
TGTGCCAGCAGGGCTGGGACACTGGAAGAGACCCAGTACTTC | CASRAGTLEETQYF | NA | TRBJ2-5 | NA | TRBV6-1
TGTGCCAGTAGTATAGTTTTGGGAAATGGCTACACCTTC | CASSIVLGNGYTF | once | TRBJ1-2 | NA | TRBV19
TGCGCCAGCAGCTTGAAAAGCCCCGGCGGCATCGATGAGCAGTTCTTC | CASSLKSPGGIDEQFF | few | TRBJ2-1 | NA | TRBV5-1
TGTGCCAGCAGCTTGCGGGACACTAGGAACACCGGGGAGCTGTTTTTT | CASSLRDTRNTGELFF | NA | TRBJ2-2 | NA | TRBV5-4
TGTGCCAGCTCGACTAGCCTCAGGGGCTACGAGCAGTACTTC | CASSTSLRGYEQYF | NA | TRBJ2-7 | NA | TRBV6-1
TGTGCCAGCAGCCCCGGGGGAAGCGCAAGCACAGATACGCAGTATTTT | CASSPGGSASTDTQYF | NA | TRBJ2-3 | NA | TRBV5-4
TGCAGCGTTGGATTTCAGGGTGTACAGCCCCAGCATTTT | CSVGFQGVQPQHF | NA | TRBJ1-5 | NA | TRBV29-1
TGTGCCTGGGTCAGACAGGGCCCCCCTTATGGCTACACCTTC | CAWVRQGPPYGYTF | few | TRBJ1-2 | TRBD1 | TRBV30
TGCAGTGCTCTGGAGATTACTGAAGCTTTCTTT | CSALEITEAFF | NA | TRBJ1-1 | NA | TRBV20-1
TGCAGCGTCTATCACAGGGGACTTGGCTACACCTTC | CSVYHRGLGYTF | NA | TRBJ1-2 | TRBD1 | TRBV29-1
TGCGCCAGCAGCTTGGAGGCAGGCCCTAACTATGGCTACACCTTC | CASSLEAGPNYGYTF | NA | TRBJ1-2 | NA | TRBV5-1
TGTGCCAGTAGTCCTAGGGGGGGACCATCGCCCTATGGCTACACCTTC | CASSPRGGPSPYGYTF | NA | TRBJ1-2 | NA | TRBV19
TGTGCCAGCAGTGCACACGACAGGGCGAGTACTGAAGCTTTCTTT | CASSAHDRASTEAFF | many | TRBJ1-1 | TRBD1 | TRBV9
TGTGCCAGTAGTATCGGCAGACCCGAAGGCTATGGCTACACCTTC | CASSIGRPEGYGYTF | NA | TRBJ1-2 | NA | TRBV19
TGCGCCAGCATCCCGGACAGTTACAATGAGCAGTTCTTC | CASIPDSYNEQFF | NA | TRBJ2-1 | NA | TRBV10-2
TGTGCCAGCAGTGAAGGACAGTCTCACTCTGGAAACACCATATATTTT | CASSEGQSHSGNTIYF | NA | TRBJ1-3 | NA | TRBV2
TGTGCCAGCAGGACCCCGGGGGCGTCCCAGTACTTC | CASRTPGASQYF | NA | TRBJ2-5 | NA | TRBV5-8
TGTGCCAGCAGTGAAAGGGTGGCGGGAGACCCGAGGGAGCAGTACTTC | CASSERVAGDPREQYF | NA | TRBJ2-5 | TRBD2 | TRBV6-1
TGTGCCAGCAGTGAAAGTGGGGTCCCTGAAGCTTTCTTT | CASSESGVPEAFF | NA | TRBJ1-1 | NA | TRBV6-1
TGTGCCAGCAGTTACAGTAGACAGGGTATGGAGACCCAGTACTTC | CASSYSRQGMETQYF | NA | TRBJ2-5 | TRBD1 | TRBV6-5
TGTGCCAGCGAAGGGGTGTCCTATGAGCAGTTCTTC | CASEGVSYEQFF | NA | TRBJ2-1 | NA | TRBV7-6
TGTGCCAGCATCTCGGGGGGCCCCTCTGGAAACACCATATATTTT | CASISGGPSGNTIYF | NA | TRBJ1-3 | NA | TRBV28
TGTGCCAGCAGCCCCATAGCGGGAGGGAACGACAATGAGCAGTTCTTC | CASSPIAGGNDNEQFF | NA | TRBJ2-1 | TRBD2 | TRBV14
TGTGCCAGCAGCTTAGAAGGGAGCACAGATACGCAGTATTTT | CASSLEGSTDTQYF | NA | TRBJ2-3 | NA | TRBV11-2
TGCGCCAGCAGTTTTCGACCACAGACCGGGGAGCTGTTTTTT | CASSFRPQTGELFF | few | TRBJ2-2 | NA | TRBV5-1
TGTGCCAGCAGCTCTCGACAGGGAGGACAAGTGGAGACCCAGTACTTC | CASSSRQGGQVETQYF | NA | TRBJ2-5 | NA | TRBV5-4
TGTGCCAGCAGCGTAGAAGGATTAGGGGGCACAGATACGCAGTATTTT | CASSVEGLGGTDTQYF | once | TRBJ2-3 | NA | TRBV9
TGCGCCAGCAGCCAGGGACTCCTGAACACCGGGGAGCTGTTTTTT | CASSQGLLNTGELFF | NA | TRBJ2-2 | NA | TRBV5-1
TGTGCCAGCAGCACAGATAGCAATCAGCCCCAGCATTTT | CASSTDSNQPQHF | once | TRBJ1-5 | NA | TRBV7-6
TGTGCCAGCACTGCGGGGCTAGCGGGAATCTACGAGCAGTACTTC | CASTAGLAGIYEQYF | NA | TRBJ2-7 | TRBD2 | TRBV6-6
TGCGCCAGCAGCCAACGGACGGTCGGTTTAGAGGGCTACACCTTC | CASSQRTVGLEGYTF | NA | TRBJ1-2 | NA | TRBV4-1